This TCR beta chain derives from a study of post-analysis software for immune sequencing data. About the research overall: The disease courses covered relapsing-remitting, secondary progressive and progressive-relapsing multiple sclerosis.

The sample holds a few counts of this clonotype. Incorporated into the TCR beta cDNA libraries were unique molecular identifiers, which served to reduce PCR and sequencing biases. In TCRdb, the PCR reads were re-called with MiXCR into one record per CDR3 protein. The sample contains about 800,000 distinct CDR3 sequences, about 32% of which appear only once. The clonotype comes from a girl under 18 with multiple sclerosis. Source material: blood.

The CDR3 coding sequence is TGCAGCGTTGAACCGGGGAGGGGAACCTACGAGCAGTACTTC. Translating gives CSVEPGRGTYEQYF. The V and J genes are TRBV29-1 and TRBJ2-7, with 7 bases lining up with TRBD2. Per the germline V gene, CDR1 is SQVTM and CDR2 is ANQGSEA. The V segment lost 2 bases and the J segment 2 bases; nucleotides outside the gene matches: 6. The CDR3 totals 14 residues.